The 9 T cell receptor beta chains below come from one sample, sequenced in a study of blood T cell repertoires in COVID-19. Using immunoSEQ multiplex PCR, the repertoire was profiled, and TCRdb retains in-frame clones only, with some absent. Here the sample spans approximately 110,000 clones, roughly 84% being singletons. The sequencing input was peripheral blood. The receptors here all came from a woman aged 70 to 79 who had recovered from COVID-19.

This clone came up a few times. This chain joins TRBV15 and TRBJ2-2, with TRBD2 matching 11 bases. This CDR3 has 18 residues. Germline V gives CDR1 LNHNV, CDR2 YYDKDF (reference sequence). With V trimmed by 0 bases and J by 3 bases, 6 bases remained unmatched. The CDR3: CATSRDGWGLADTGELFF. In nucleotides, the CDR3 is TGTGCCACCAGCAGAGATGGTTGGGGACTAGCGGACACCGGGGAGCTGTTTTTT.

The chain uses TRBV6-5 and TRBJ1-2; 11 positions match TRBD1. J lost 5 bases, V lost 7 bases, and 6 bases had no gene match. CDR3 length: 14 amino acids. CDR1 and CDR2 from the germline V gene are MNHEY and SVGAGI. CDR3 in DNA: TGTGCCAGCAAGGGACAGGGGGGGGATTATGGCTACACCTTC. It translates to CASKGQGGDYGYTF.

This clone has more than one count but fewer than ten. V and J are TRBV27 and TRBJ1-6, with 8 bases aligning to TRBD1. J was trimmed by 9 bases and V by 1 base; bases with no gene match: 14. The CDR3 consists of 18 residues. Germline lookup yields CDR1 MNHEY and CDR2 SMNVEV (reference sequence). CDR3 amino acids: CASSLFAPDRELRSPLHF. The CDR3 DNA reads TGTGCCAGCAGTTTATTCGCCCCGGACAGGGAACTTCGTTCACCCCTCCACTTT.

This chain links TRBV10-3 with TRBJ1-5; D gene uncertain. In germline, CDR1 is ENHRY, CDR2 SYGVKD. CDR3 length: 15 amino acids. The V end lost 2 bases, the J end lost 0 bases, and 8 bases lay between the germline ends. The CDR3 region has the DNA TGTGCCATCAGTGAGCTTCCTACTAGCAATCAGCCCCAGCATTTT. Its translation: CAISELPTSNQPQHF.

The V call is TRBV16, the J call TRBJ1-2; TRBD1 might be the D (6 bases). Germline V lookup: CDR1 KGHSY, CDR2 FQNENV. Trimming took off 0 bases at V and 2 bases at J, with 7 bases between the two ends. CDR3 length equals 14 residues. The CDR3 region is CASSQSTGNYGYTF. The CDR3 nucleotides read TGTGCCAGCAGCCAATCAACAGGGAACTATGGCTACACCTTC.

This chain connects TRBV3-1 (or the pseudogene TRBV3-2) to TRBJ1-1; TRBD1 is a possible D gene (5 bases). Germline V CDR1 and CDR2: LGHDT, YNNKEL (reference sequence). V lost 0 bases to trimming and J lost 3 bases, with 11 bases between them. The CDR3 totals 15 residues. DNA of the CDR3: TGTGCCAGCAGCCAAGACCCAGGGAGGTACACTGAAGCTTTCTTT. It translates to CASSQDPGRYTEAFF.

The rearrangement uses TRBV3-1 (or the pseudogene TRBV3-2) and TRBJ2-1, with 7 bases aligning to TRBD1. CDR3 size: 12 residues. Germline V CDR1 and CDR2: LGHDT, YNNKEL (reference sequence). Losses at the gene ends were 5 bases for V and 16 bases for J; bases not matched to a gene: 11. The CDR3 DNA reads as TGTGCCAGCAGCAAAACGACAGGGACGAATTTCTTC. This gives the protein CASSKTTGTNFF.

This clone was picked up one time. This chain connects TRBV5-1 to TRBJ1-1; D not resolved. Trimming cost V 0 bases and J 1 base, with 13 bases left between them. Germline V gives CDR1 SGHRS, CDR2 YFSETQ. The CDR3 has 16 amino acids. The CDR3 reads CASSLGLFSGNTEAFF. DNA of the CDR3: TGCGCCAGCAGCTTGGGTCTCTTTTCCGGGAACACTGAAGCTTTCTTT.

The gene calls are TRBV4-3 and TRBJ2-3; 7 bases are a match to TRBD1. Trimming cost V 1 base and J 6 bases; bases outside gene matches: 10. The germline V gene has CDR1 LGHNA and CDR2 YSLEER. This CDR3 has 16 residues. In DNA form, the CDR3 reads TGCGCCAGCAGCCAAGTGGTAGGGGGCCCACAGGATACGCAGTATTTT. Its translation is CASSQVVGGPQDTQYF.